This T cell receptor (beta chain) derives from a study of T cell repertoires in ileal Crohn's disease. Turning to the study itself: All patients had surgery for stricturing (about 60%) or penetrating (roughly 39%) disease. About half of patients got postoperative therapy: approximately twelve thiopurines, about 20 anti-TNF.

CDR3 length: 17 residues. The V and J ends lost 3 bases and 6 bases respectively, with 21 bases between them. Germline assignment: CDR1 SGHDN and CDR2 FVKESK. Here immunoSEQ multiplex PCR was the method, and the copy in TCRdb shows in-frame clones only, minus some. Of a few thousand clones in the sample, over 70% were seen once. Time point indicated: neoterminal ileum biopsy at postoperative endoscopy, about 6 months after surgery. Patients were adults with ileal or ileocolonic Crohn's disease needing resection. The table lists this clone with a few counts. The chain links TRBV14 to TRBJ2-1; perhaps TRBD2 as D (5 bases). This clonotype was sampled from an adult with Crohn's disease. The sequenced material came from ileal tissue. The CDR3 bases are TGTGCCAGCAGCCACACCCTTTCGAGAGGGTATGGCAATGAGCAGTTCTTC. This gives the protein CASSHTLSRGYGNEQFF.